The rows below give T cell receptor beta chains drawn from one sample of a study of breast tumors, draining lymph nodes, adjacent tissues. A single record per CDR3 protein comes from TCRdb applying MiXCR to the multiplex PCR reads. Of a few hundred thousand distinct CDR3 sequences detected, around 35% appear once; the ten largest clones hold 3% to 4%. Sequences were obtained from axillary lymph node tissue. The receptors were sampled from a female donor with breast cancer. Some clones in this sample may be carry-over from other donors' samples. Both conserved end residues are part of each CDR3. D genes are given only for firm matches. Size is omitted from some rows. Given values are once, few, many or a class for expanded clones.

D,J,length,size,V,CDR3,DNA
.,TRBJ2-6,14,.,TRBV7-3,CASSVESGANVLTF,TGTGCCAGCAGCGTTGAATCTGGGGCCAACGTCCTGACTTTC
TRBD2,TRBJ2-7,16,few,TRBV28,CASSPLRTSLTYEQYF,TGTGCCAGCAGCCCTCTAAGGACTAGCCTTACCTACGAGCAGTACTTC
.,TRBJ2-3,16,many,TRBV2,CASSELGGSATDTQYF,TGTGCCAGCAGTGAATTAGGGGGGTCTGCCACAGATACGCAGTATTTT
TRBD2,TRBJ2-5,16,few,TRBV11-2,CASSPRLAAALETQYF,TGTGCCAGCAGCCCCAGACTAGCGGCGGCCTTAGAGACCCAGTACTTC
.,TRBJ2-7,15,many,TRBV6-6,CASSTRQNTGDEQYF,TGTGCCAGCAGTACCCGACAGAATACGGGGGACGAGCAGTACTTC
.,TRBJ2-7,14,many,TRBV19,CASSPYATYYEQYF,TGTGCCAGTAGCCCTTATGCAACTTACTACGAGCAGTACTTC
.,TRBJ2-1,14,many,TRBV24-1,CATRYTRESGEQFF,TGTGCCACCAGATACACTCGGGAGTCGGGTGAGCAGTTCTTC
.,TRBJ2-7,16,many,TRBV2,CARTAGELPSSYEQYF,TGTGCCAGGACGGCAGGCGAGCTACCCTCCTCCTACGAGCAGTACTTC
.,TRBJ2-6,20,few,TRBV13,CASSWQGSGRGVSGANVLTF,TGTGCCAGCAGCTGGCAGGGTTCGGGTCGCGGAGTTTCTGGGGCCAACGTCCTGACTTTC
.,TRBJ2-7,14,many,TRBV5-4,CASSFAGTPYEQYF,TGTGCCAGCAGCTTCGCCGGGACTCCCTACGAGCAGTACTTC
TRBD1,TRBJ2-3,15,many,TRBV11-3,CASSSTGAVADTQYF,TGTGCCAGCAGCTCGACAGGGGCGGTTGCAGATACGCAGTATTTT
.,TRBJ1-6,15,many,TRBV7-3,CASSLTGSDNSPLHF,TGTGCCAGCAGCTTAACAGGGTCGGATAATTCACCCCTCCACTTT
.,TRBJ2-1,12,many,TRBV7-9,CASSLTYNEQFF,TGTGCCAGCAGCTTAACCTACAATGAGCAGTTCTTC
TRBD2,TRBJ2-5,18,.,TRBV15,CATSRDRVAGGKGETQYF,TGTGCCACCAGCAGAGATCGAGTAGCGGGGGGGAAGGGAGAGACCCAGTACTTC
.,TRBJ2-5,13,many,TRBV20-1,CSASRDPQETQYF,TGCAGTGCGTCCAGGGACCCCCAAGAGACCCAGTACTTC
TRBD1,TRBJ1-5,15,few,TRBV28,CASSRTGELRQPQHF,TGTGCCAGCAGCCGGACAGGGGAACTTCGGCAGCCCCAGCATTTT
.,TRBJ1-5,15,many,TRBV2,CASRRSQGRGQPQHF,TGTGCCAGCAGGCGTTCACAGGGACGTGGCCAGCCCCAGCATTTT
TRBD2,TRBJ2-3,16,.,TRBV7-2,CASSFGLAGTYNEQYF,TGTGCCAGCAGCTTCGGACTAGCGGGTACCTACAATGAGCAGTATTTT
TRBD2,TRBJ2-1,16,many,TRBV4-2,CASSPSVAGEYNEQFF,TGTGCCAGCAGCCCATCAGTAGCGGGAGAATACAATGAGCAGTTCTTC
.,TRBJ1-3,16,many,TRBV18,CASSPPFGSSGNTIYF,TGTGCCAGCTCACCACCATTCGGGAGCTCTGGAAACACCATATATTTT
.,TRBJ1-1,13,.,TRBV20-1,CSGTWGSSPEAFF,TGCAGTGGGACCTGGGGAAGCTCCCCTGAAGCTTTCTTT
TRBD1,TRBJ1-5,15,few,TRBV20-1,CSAREFETGAQPQHF,TGCAGTGCTAGAGAGTTTGAGACAGGGGCTCAGCCCCAGCATTTT
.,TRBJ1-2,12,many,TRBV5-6,CASSFGFYGYTF,TGTGCCAGCAGCTTTGGCTTCTATGGCTACACCTTC
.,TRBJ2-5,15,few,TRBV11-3,CASSLGGGYQETQYF,TGTGCCAGCAGCTTAGGTGGGGGGTACCAAGAGACCCAGTACTTC
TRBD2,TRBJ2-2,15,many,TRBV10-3,CAIRGTSLNTGELFF,TGTGCCATCAGGGGGACTAGTTTGAACACCGGGGAGCTGTTTTTT
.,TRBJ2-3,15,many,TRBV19,CASSKAGLSTDTQYF,TGTGCCAGTAGTAAGGCGGGGCTTAGCACAGATACGCAGTATTTT
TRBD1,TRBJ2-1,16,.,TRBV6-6,CASSHSSTGGYNEQFF,TGTGCCAGCAGTCACTCCTCGACAGGGGGATACAATGAGCAGTTCTTC
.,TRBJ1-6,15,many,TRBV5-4,CASSLGQWENSPLHF,TGTGCCAGCAGCTTGGGACAGTGGGAAAATTCACCCCTCCACTTT
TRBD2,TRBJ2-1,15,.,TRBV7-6,CASSSKWGGYNEQFF,TGTGCCAGCAGCTCCAAGTGGGGGGGTTACAATGAGCAGTTCTTC
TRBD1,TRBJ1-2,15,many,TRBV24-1,CATSDPRDSNYGYTF,TGTGCCACCAGTGACCCCCGGGACAGCAACTATGGCTACACCTTC
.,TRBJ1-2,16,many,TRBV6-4,CASSDLRTRSNYGYTF,TGTGCCAGCAGTGACCTTAGGACCCGGAGTAACTATGGCTACACCTTC
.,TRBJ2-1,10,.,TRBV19,CARGESEQFF,TGTGCCAGGGGGGAGAGTGAGCAGTTCTTC
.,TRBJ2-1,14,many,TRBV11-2,CASSLELRYNEQFF,TGTGCCAGCAGCTTAGAACTTCGTTACAATGAGCAGTTCTTC
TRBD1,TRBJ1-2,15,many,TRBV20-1,CSARAPETGHYGYTF,TGCAGTGCTAGAGCGCCGGAGACAGGGCACTATGGCTACACCTTC
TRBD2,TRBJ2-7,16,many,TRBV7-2,CASSSLGSGGGYEQYF,TGTGCCAGCAGCTCACTGGGGTCGGGAGGTGGCTACGAGCAGTACTTC
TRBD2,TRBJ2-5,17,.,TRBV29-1,CSVDLAGGLENQETQYF,TGCAGCGTTGATCTAGCGGGAGGGCTTGAGAATCAAGAGACCCAGTACTTC
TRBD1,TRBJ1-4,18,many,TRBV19,CASSIDRTGGRTNEKLFF,TGTGCCAGTAGTATAGATCGGACAGGGGGAAGGACTAATGAAAAACTGTTTTTT
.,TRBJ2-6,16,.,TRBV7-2,CASSFFGTREANVLTF,TGTGCCAGCAGCTTTTTCGGTACTCGCGAGGCCAACGTCCTGACTTTC
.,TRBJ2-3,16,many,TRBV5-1,CASSLAATRAGDTQYF,TGCGCCAGCAGCTTGGCTGCTACCCGAGCTGGGGATACGCAGTATTTT
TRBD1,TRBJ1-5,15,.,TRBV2,CASSRTGGILGTQHF,TGTGCCAGCAGCCGGACAGGGGGCATTCTGGGGACCCAGCATTTT
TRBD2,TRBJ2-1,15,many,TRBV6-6,CASSVLAGGAYEQFF,TGTGCCAGCAGTGTTCTAGCGGGAGGAGCCTATGAGCAGTTCTTC
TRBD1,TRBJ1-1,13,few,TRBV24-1,CATRDRVNTEAFF,TGTGCCACCAGGGACAGGGTAAACACTGAAGCTTTCTTT